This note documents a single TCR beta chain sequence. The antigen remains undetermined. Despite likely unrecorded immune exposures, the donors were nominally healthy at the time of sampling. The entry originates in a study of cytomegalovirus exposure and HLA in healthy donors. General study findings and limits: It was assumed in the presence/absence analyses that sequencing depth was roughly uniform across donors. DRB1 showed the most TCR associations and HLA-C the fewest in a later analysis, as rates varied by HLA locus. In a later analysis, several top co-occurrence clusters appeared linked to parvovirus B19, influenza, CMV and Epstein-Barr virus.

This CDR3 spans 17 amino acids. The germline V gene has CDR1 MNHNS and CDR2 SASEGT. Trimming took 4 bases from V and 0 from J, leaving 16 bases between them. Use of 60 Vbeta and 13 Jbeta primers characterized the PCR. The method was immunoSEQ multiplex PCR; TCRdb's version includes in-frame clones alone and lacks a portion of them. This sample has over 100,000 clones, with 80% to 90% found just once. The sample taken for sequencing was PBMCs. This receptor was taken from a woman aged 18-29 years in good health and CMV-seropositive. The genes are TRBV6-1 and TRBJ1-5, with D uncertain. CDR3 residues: CASSAPHLRGSNQPQHF. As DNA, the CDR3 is TGTGCCAGCAGTGCCCCTCATTTGAGAGGTAGCAATCAGCCCCAGCATTTT.